This T cell receptor (beta chain) is from a study of blood T cell repertoires in COVID-19. A few counts support this clone. The trim removed 3 bases at V and 4 bases at J, leaving 6 bases unmatched. The CDR3 covers 16 residues. The germline V gene encodes CDR1 SGHVS and CDR2 FQNEAQ. The method was immunoSEQ multiplex PCR; TCRdb's version includes in-frame clones alone and lacks a portion of them. There are around 110,000 clones in the sample; approximately 80% occur only once, and around 7.6% lies in the top ten. Sequencing used peripheral blood. This sequence was found in a man aged 65-85 years with active or convalescent COVID-19. The chain couples TRBV7-8 to TRBJ1-3, with 10 bases fitting TRBD1. Written as DNA, the CDR3 is TGTGCCAGCAGCTTCTTCCCGGGACAGGGGGGAAACACCATATATTTT. Encoded protein: CASSFFPGQGGNTIYF. The full variable domain, rest sourced from reference TRBV7-8 and TRBJ1-3, is GAGVSQSPRYKVAKRGQDVALRCDPISGHVSLFWYQQALGQGPEFLTYFQNEAQLDKSGLPSDRFFAERPEGSVSTLKIQRTQQEDSAVYLCASSFFPGQGGNTIYFGEGSWLTVV.